This T cell receptor (beta chain) originates from a study of human T cells and chemical hapten exposure. Study information: On around 2 cm by around 2 cm of upper inner arm skin, sensitization was performed with 2% DPC.

Study results and limitations: Donors had alopecia, so their immune response may differ from healthy people's.

Comments on this clonotype: What it recognizes is unknown.

TCRdb reanalysed the RACE reads using MiXCR and keeps one entry per CDR3 protein. The table records just under 40,000 distinct CDR3 sequences, roughly 13% of them present only once. The sample's time point: patch test 3, about 24 weeks after DPC sensitization. Treatment given: therapeutic diphenylcyclopropenone sensitization with weekly scalp DPC. From whole blood left unfractionated, total RNA was extracted. Here the sequenced sample was whole blood, taken in connection with sensitization to the hapten diphenylcyclopropenone (DPC). The receptor comes from a woman aged 40 to 55 with alopecia areata. Some clones in this sample may be carry-over from other donors' samples.

The CDR3 is CSARRALEGYEQYF. The DNA for the CDR3 is TGCAGTGCTAGAAGAGCTTTAGAGGGGTACGAGCAGTACTTC. This chain uses TRBV20-1 with TRBJ2-7; D assignment may be TRBD1 or TRBD2 (5 bases each). The CDR3 runs 14 residues. The V gene lost 2 bases and the J gene lost 4 bases, with 15 bases spanning the gap. From germline, CDR1 is DFQATT and CDR2 SNEGSKA (reference sequence).